These 15 T cell receptor beta chains came from one sample sequenced in a study of T-cell reconstitution after alpha-beta-depleted transplantation in children. Unique molecular identifiers were incorporated during preparation of the TCRbeta library. TCRdb itself ran the PCR reads through MiXCR, one entry per CDR3 protein. Found here are 300,000 or so distinct CDR3 sequences, 23% of them singletons; the top ten hold roughly 11%. Source: PBMCs, mostly from graft donor cells, taken 180 days after TCRalphabeta/CD19-depleted stem cell transplant. These receptors were obtained from a male patient younger than 18 who had a stem cell transplant for acute lymphoblastic leukemia, so the T cells may come from the graft donor.

This rearrangement joins TRBV29-1 to TRBJ2-1; the match to TRBD2 covers 8 bases. The V and J ends lost 1 base and 6 bases, in that order; junction bases with no gene match: 2. Germline loops: CDR1 SQVTM, CDR2 ANQGSEA. CDR3 length: 13 residues. CDR3 bases: TGCAGCGTTGAAGCGGGAGGGCCCAATGAGCAGTTCTTC. Translated: CSVEAGGPNEQFF.

This clonotype has a single count. The chain joins TRBV7-9 to TRBJ1-1; unclear D gene. From germline, CDR1 is SEHNR and CDR2 FQNEAQ (reference sequence). The V end lost 4 bases, the J end lost 1 base, and 13 bases lay between the germline ends. The CDR3 contains 15 residues. CDR3 bases: TGTGCCAGCAGCTCTAAGGAAACTCCGAACACTGAAGCTTTCTTT. Residues: CASSSKETPNTEAFF.

The V gene is TRBV6-1, the J gene TRBJ2-7; TRBD1 matches at 10 bases. The ends lost 2 bases at V and 2 bases at J; junction bases unmatched: 3. The CDR3 totals 15 residues. The germline gives CDR1 MNHNS, CDR2 SASEGT. The CDR3 nucleotides read TGTGCCAGCAGTGAAAGGGACAGGGGCCCCTACGAGCAGTACTTC. Protein: CASSERDRGPYEQYF.

This clonotype has only a few counts. The V call is TRBV7-6, the J call TRBJ2-1; TRBD2 aligns across 8 bases. With 5 bases clipped from V and 0 bases from J, the junction kept 21 bases outside the gene matches. CDR1 is SGHVS and CDR2 is FNYEAQ in the germline V gene. The CDR3 contains 21 residues. CDR3 loop: CASSLRGSGVPLPSSYNEQFF. The CDR3 DNA sequence: TGTGCCAGCAGCCTCCGAGGTAGCGGGGTCCCCCTCCCAAGCTCCTACAATGAGCAGTTCTTC.

This clonotype turned up a few times. The CDR3 is CASSLTAAPTDTQYF. CDR3 DNA sequence: TGTGCCAGCAGCTTGACTGCCGCTCCCACAGATACGCAGTATTTT. V is TRBV12-3 or TRBV12-4 and J is TRBJ2-3; D gene uncertain. V dropped 6 bases and J dropped 2 bases, with 15 bases sitting between them. The CDR3 loop spans 15 amino acids.

This clonotype was seen a handful of times. This sequence joins TRBV27 and TRBJ2-7; no definite D call. V shed 4 bases and J shed 2 bases, with 9 bases lying between them. CDR1 is MNHEY and CDR2 is SMNVEV in the germline V gene (reference sequence). This CDR3 has 13 residues. CDR3 nucleotides: TGTGCCAGCAGTTGGCAGCGCCCCTACGAGCAGTACTTC. Translated, it gives CASSWQRPYEQYF.

This clonotype was counted between two and nine times. The gene calls are TRBV5-5 and TRBJ2-7; D possibly corresponds to TRBD1 (6 bases). Trimming removed 0 bases at V and 9 bases at J, with 19 bases between. Germline V gene data show CDR1 as SGHKS and CDR2 as YYEKEE (reference sequence). The CDR3 covers 15 residues. In DNA form, the CDR3 reads TGTGCCAGCAGCTTGGGAACAGGGACCTACGAGCGGCAGTACTTC. Protein product: CASSLGTGTYERQYF.

The chain links TRBV28 to TRBJ2-4; TRBD2 might be the D (5 bases). The CDR3 runs to 16 residues. V was shortened by 3 bases and J by 1 base, with 13 bases between the two germline ends. Germline V gene data show CDR1 as MDHEN and CDR2 as SYDVKM. The DNA for the CDR3 is TGTGCCAGCAGTTTCAGAGGGTTGGGGGCCAAAAACATTCAGTACTTC. It yields the protein CASSFRGLGAKNIQYF.

This rearrangement joins TRBV3-1 to TRBJ2-2, with D perhaps assigned TRBD1 or TRBD2 (5 bases each). This CDR3 spans 14 amino acids. The germline V gene encodes CDR1 LGHDT and CDR2 YNNKEL (reference sequence). Trimming removed 5 bases from V and 6 bases from J, with 13 bases in between. The CDR3 is CASSRLVGAGELFF. DNA for the CDR3: TGTGCCAGCAGCAGACTTGTGGGGGCCGGGGAGCTGTTTTTT. Full variable domain (missing parts from reference TRBV3-1 and TRBJ2-2): DTAVSQTPKYLVTQMGNDKSIKCEQNLGHDTMYWYKQDSKKFLKIMFSYNNKELIINETVPNRFSPKSPDKAHLNLHINSLELGDSAVYFCASSRLVGAGELFFGEGSRLTVL.

This clonotype was detected only a few times. This chain uses TRBV27 with TRBJ2-1, with TRBD2 matching 8 bases. The CDR3 sequence is 13 residues long. Looked up from germline, CDR1 is MNHEY and CDR2 is SMNVEV (reference sequence). Unmatched junction bases numbered 5, after V lost 3 bases and J lost 10 bases. The CDR3 here is CASSFTSGLEQFF. DNA for the CDR3: TGTGCCAGCAGTTTCACTAGCGGACTCGAGCAGTTCTTC.

The chain combines TRBV7-9 with TRBJ1-2; TRBD1 is a possible D gene (6 bases). Trimming removed 10 bases at V and 3 bases at J, with 18 bases between. Per the germline V gene, CDR1 is SEHNR and CDR2 is FQNEAQ (reference sequence). This CDR3 comprises 14 residues. The CDR3: CATPQGGLDYGYTF. CDR3 bases: TGTGCCACCCCACAGGGCGGTTTGGACTATGGCTACACCTTC.

This chain links TRBV7-9 with TRBJ1-2; no reliable D call. Trimming took 1 base from V and 3 from J, leaving 9 bases between them. In germline, CDR1 is SEHNR, CDR2 FQNEAQ (reference sequence). The CDR3 contains 14 residues. The chain's CDR3 is CASSLGNRYYGYTF. CDR3 coding DNA: TGTGCCAGCAGCTTAGGAAACAGATACTATGGCTACACCTTC.

The rearrangement uses TRBV5-1 and TRBJ2-5; 13 bases are shared with TRBD2. The germline V gene encodes CDR1 SGHRS and CDR2 YFSETQ. The CDR3 extends over 17 amino acids. J was trimmed by 6 bases and V by 4 bases; bases with no gene match: 12. Here the CDR3 DNA reads TGCGCCAGCAGCCCGGGCTGGACTAGCGGGAGCGCTAAGACCCAGTACTTC. Protein: CASSPGWTSGSAKTQYF.

This clonotype was seen a handful of times. The rearrangement uses TRBV6-5 and TRBJ2-7; 11 bases map to TRBD2. Germline V gives CDR1 MNHEY, CDR2 SVGAGI. CDR3 size: 15 residues. V shed 6 bases, J shed 2 bases, and the junction held 6 bases outside the gene matches. The CDR3 is CASSLAGGTTYEQYF. DNA for the CDR3: TGTGCCAGCAGCTTAGCGGGAGGGACGACCTACGAGCAGTACTTC.

The CDR3 sequence: CASSWEGRGEQFF. The CDR3 bases are TGCGCCAGCAGCTGGGAAGGAAGGGGTGAGCAGTTCTTC. V gene TRBV5-1 combines with J gene TRBJ2-1, with D tentatively TRBD1 (5 bases). CDR3 length equals 13 residues. Germline V gives CDR1 SGHRS, CDR2 YFSETQ. V was trimmed by 3 bases and J by 9 bases, leaving 13 bases between them.